This TCR beta chain appears in the sequencing data of a study of T cells in Graves' hyperthyroidism and ophthalmopathy. Trimming pared 6 bases from V and 2 bases from J, leaving 20 bases between. This CDR3 has 16 amino acids. Germline CDR1 reads MDHEN; CDR2 reads SYDVKM. The table lists this clonotype with many counts. Each 10 ml fresh peripheral blood draw supplied the PBMCs. Using RNA transcripts as the source, TCR beta CDR3 regions were amplified. The TCR CDR3 first-round RT-PCR relied on the HTBI primer set. TCRdb reanalysed the multiplex PCR reads using MiXCR and keeps one entry per CDR3 protein. The sample holds roughly 400,000 distinct CDR3 sequences; 15% to 17% are singletons and the top ten take about 30%.

The sequenced sample was blood. The gene calls are TRBV28 and TRBJ2-7; D may be TRBD2 (5 bases). The TCR comes from a woman aged 18-29 years with Graves' hyperthyroidism that later progressed to Graves' ophthalmopathy. Here the CDR3 DNA reads TGTGCCAGCAGCCACCTTTGGACTCACGGAACCTACGAGCAGTACTTC. Protein product: CASSHLWTHGTYEQYF.